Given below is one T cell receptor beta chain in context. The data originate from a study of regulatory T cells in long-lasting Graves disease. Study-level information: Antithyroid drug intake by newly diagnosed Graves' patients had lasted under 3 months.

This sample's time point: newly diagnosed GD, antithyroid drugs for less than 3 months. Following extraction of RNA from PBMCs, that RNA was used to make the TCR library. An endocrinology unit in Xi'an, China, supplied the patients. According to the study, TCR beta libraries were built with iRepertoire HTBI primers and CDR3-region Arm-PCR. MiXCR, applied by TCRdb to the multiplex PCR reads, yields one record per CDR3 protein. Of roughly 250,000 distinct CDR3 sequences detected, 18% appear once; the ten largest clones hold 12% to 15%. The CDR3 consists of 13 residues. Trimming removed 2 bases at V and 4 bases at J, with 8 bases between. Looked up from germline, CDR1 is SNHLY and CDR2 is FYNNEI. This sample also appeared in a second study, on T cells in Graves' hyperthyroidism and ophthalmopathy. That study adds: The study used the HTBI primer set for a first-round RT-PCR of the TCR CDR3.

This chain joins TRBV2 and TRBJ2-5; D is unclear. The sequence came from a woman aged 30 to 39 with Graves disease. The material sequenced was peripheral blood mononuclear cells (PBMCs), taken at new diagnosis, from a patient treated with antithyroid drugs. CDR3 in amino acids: CASSELELETQYF. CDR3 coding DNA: TGTGCCAGCAGTGAACTAGAACTAGAGACCCAGTACTTC.